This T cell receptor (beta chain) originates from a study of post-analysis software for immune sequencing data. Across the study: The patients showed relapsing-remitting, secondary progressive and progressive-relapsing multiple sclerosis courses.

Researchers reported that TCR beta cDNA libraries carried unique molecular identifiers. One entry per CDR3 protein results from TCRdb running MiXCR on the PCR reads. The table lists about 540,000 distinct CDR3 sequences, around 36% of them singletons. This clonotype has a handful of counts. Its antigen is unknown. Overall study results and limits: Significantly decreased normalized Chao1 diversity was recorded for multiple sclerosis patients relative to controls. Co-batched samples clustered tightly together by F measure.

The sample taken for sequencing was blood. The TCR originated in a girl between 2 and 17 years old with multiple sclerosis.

The CDR3 DNA follows: TGTGCCAGCAGCTGGACAGGACTGAACACTGAAGCTTTCTTT. This gives the protein CASSWTGLNTEAFF. The chain carries TRBV11-2 and TRBJ1-1, with TRBD1 identical over 7 bases. The germline gives CDR1 SGHAT, CDR2 FQNNGV. Trimming took 4 bases from V and 0 from J; bases not matched to a gene: 2. CDR3 size: 14 residues.